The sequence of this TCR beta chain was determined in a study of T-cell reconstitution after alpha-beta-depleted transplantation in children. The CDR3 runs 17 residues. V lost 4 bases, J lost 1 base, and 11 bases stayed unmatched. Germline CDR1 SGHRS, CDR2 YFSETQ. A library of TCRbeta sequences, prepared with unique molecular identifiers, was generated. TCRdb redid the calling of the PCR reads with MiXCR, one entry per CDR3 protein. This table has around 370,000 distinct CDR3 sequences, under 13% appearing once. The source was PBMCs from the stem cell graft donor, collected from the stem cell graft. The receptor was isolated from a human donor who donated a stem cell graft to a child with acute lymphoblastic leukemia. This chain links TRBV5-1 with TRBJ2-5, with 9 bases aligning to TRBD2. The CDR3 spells CASSLIAGVHPQETQYF. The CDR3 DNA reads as TGCGCCAGCAGCCTTATAGCGGGAGTTCACCCCCAAGAGACCCAGTACTTC.